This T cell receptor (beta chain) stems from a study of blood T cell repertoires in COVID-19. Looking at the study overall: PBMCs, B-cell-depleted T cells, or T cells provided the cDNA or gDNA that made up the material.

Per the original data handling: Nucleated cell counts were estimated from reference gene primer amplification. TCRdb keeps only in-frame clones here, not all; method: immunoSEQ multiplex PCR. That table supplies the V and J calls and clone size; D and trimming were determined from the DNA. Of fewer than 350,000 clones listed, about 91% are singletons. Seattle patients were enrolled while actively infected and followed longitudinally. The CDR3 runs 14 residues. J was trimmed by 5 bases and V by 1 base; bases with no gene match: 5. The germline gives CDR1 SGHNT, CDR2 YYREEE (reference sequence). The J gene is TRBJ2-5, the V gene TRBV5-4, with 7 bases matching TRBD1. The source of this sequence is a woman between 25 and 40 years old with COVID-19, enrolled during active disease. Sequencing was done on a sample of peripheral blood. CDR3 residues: CASSLRGLGETQYF. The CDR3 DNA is TGTGCCAGCAGCTTGAGGGGGCTGGGCGAGACCCAGTACTTC.